The rows below give T cell receptor beta chains drawn from one sample of a study of graft-versus-host responses after intestinal transplantation. Antigens for these TCRs are unknown. The data were produced by immunoSEQ multiplex PCR, yet TCRdb's version contains in-frame clones alone and is incomplete. Among about 64,000 clones listed, 90% were seen once. The sequences come from unstimulated CD8+ T cells sorted from spleen or lymph node cells, collected before transplant. The receptors come from a human donor who was the organ donor for an intestinal transplant. The CDR3 runs from the conserved cysteine through the conserved F or W. The D gene is left open where the match is weak. Part of the rows lack a size; the others show once, few, many or a class for expanded clones.

j_gene | abundance | d_gene | v_gene | CDR3nt | CDR3aa
TRBJ2-7 | few | NA | TRBV5-8 | TGTGCCAGCAGCTTGGGGGGCGAGAACGAGCAGTACTTC | CASSLGGENEQYF
TRBJ1-1 | NA | NA | TRBV5-4 | TGTGCCAGCAGCTTGGAATTCTCGGGGTTCGGCACTGAAGCTTTCTTT | CASSLEFSGFGTEAFF
TRBJ2-7 | once | TRBD2 | TRBV4-1 | TGCGCCAGCAGCCTTGTAGGCGGGGGTCTAAGGGAGCAGTACTTC | CASSLVGGGLREQYF
TRBJ1-5 | NA | NA | TRBV6-6 | TGTGCCAGCAGCTACCTGGGCGGGGCTCAGCCCCAGCATTTT | CASSYLGGAQPQHF
TRBJ2-5 | once | TRBD2 | TRBV4-2 | TGTGCCAGCAACCCACTAGCGGGAGGTTTGGAGACCCAGTACTTC | CASNPLAGGLETQYF
TRBJ2-7 | NA | TRBD2 | TRBV27 | TGTGCCAGCAGTTTATCGAGATCGGTAGCGGGAACCTACGAGCAGTACTTC | CASSLSRSVAGTYEQYF
TRBJ2-7 | NA | TRBD1 | TRBV7-8 | TGTGCCAGCAGCCATACAGGGGATTCCCCCTACGAGCAGTACTTC | CASSHTGDSPYEQYF
TRBJ2-2 | NA | NA | TRBV19 | TGTGCCAGTACCTACTCGGCCGGGGAGCTGTTTTTT | CASTYSAGELFF
TRBJ1-1 | once | TRBD1 | TRBV16 | TGTGCCAGCAGCCAGGACAGGAGAATTGAAGCTTTCTTT | CASSQDRRIEAFF
TRBJ2-7 | NA | NA | TRBV5-6 | TGTGCCAGCAGCTTGGGGGGGGCTAGCGGTACCTACGAGCAGTACTTC | CASSLGGASGTYEQYF
TRBJ2-5 | NA | NA | TRBV6-5 | TGTGCCAGCAGTTATTACAGGGATGGGGCGAGGGAGACCCAGTACTTC | CASSYYRDGARETQYF
TRBJ2-1 | NA | TRBD2 | TRBV4-2 | TGTGCCAGCAGCCCCGGGACTAGCGAGTACAATGAGCAGTTCTTC | CASSPGTSEYNEQFF
TRBJ1-2 | once | TRBD1 | TRBV13 | TGTGCCAGCAGCTTAGGGACAGGGACCTCCTCGAGTGGCTACACCTTC | CASSLGTGTSSSGYTF
TRBJ2-1 | NA | NA | TRBV10-1 | TGCGCCAGCAGTGAATCTAGCGCACTGTTCTTC | CASSESSALFF
TRBJ2-5 | NA | NA | TRBV19 | TGTGCCAGTAGTTCGGGGGAGACCCAGTACTTC | CASSSGETQYF
TRBJ2-7 | NA | TRBD1 | TRBV19 | TGTGCCAGTAGTATAGTAGACAGGGGCGACGAGCAGTACTTC | CASSIVDRGDEQYF
TRBJ2-3 | NA | TRBD2 | TRBV10-3 | TGTGCCATCAGTGAGTCTTCTAGCGGGAGGACAAATACGCAGTATTTT | CAISESSSGRTNTQYF
TRBJ2-3 | once | NA | TRBV5-4 | TGTGCCAGCAGCTTGCGGTTCGCCGGCACAGATACGCAGTATTTT | CASSLRFAGTDTQYF
TRBJ2-5 | NA | NA | TRBV5-4 | TGTGCCAGCAGCACCTGGGACTTTGGGCTGGAGACCCAGTACTTC | CASSTWDFGLETQYF
TRBJ2-7 | NA | NA | TRBV28 | TGTGCCAGCAGTACCTCCCGGGACTCTATCTCCTACGAGCAGTACTTC | CASSTSRDSISYEQYF
TRBJ1-6 | NA | TRBD1 | TRBV4-1 | TGCGCCAGCAGCCCCGCTCCCGGGACAGGGGCAAATTCACCCCTCCACTTT | CASSPAPGTGANSPLHF
TRBJ2-7 | once | TRBD1 | TRBV7-2 | TGTGCCAGCAGCTTCCACGACAGGGACCACGAGCAGTACTTC | CASSFHDRDHEQYF
TRBJ2-7 | NA | TRBD1 | TRBV14 | TGTGCCAGCAGCCTCCAAACGGGACAGGCCTACGAGCAGTACTTC | CASSLQTGQAYEQYF
TRBJ2-1 | few | NA | TRBV7-9 | TGTGCCAGCAGCTTAATTGGGCCGATAAGTACAGATGAGCAGTTCTTC | CASSLIGPISTDEQFF
TRBJ1-5 | few | NA | TRBV13 | TGTGCCAGCAGCGTTTCAGGGAATCAGCCCCAGCATTTT | CASSVSGNQPQHF
TRBJ2-7 | NA | NA | TRBV27 | TGTGCCAGCAGTCCGTCCCGGGGACTCCTCTACGAGCAGTACTTC | CASSPSRGLLYEQYF
TRBJ2-1 | NA | TRBD2 | TRBV7-3 | TGTGCCAGCAGCTCCGGGACTAGCCGGGGGTCCTACAATGAGCAGTTCTTC | CASSSGTSRGSYNEQFF
TRBJ2-3 | NA | TRBD2 | TRBV4-3 | TGCGCCAGCAGCCAAGAAAGGCGGGAGGGCCTTTCCGATACGCAGTATTTT | CASSQERREGLSDTQYF
TRBJ2-7 | NA | NA | TRBV11-1 | TGTGCCAGCAGCCCCCCCCAAACTCCCTACGAGCAGTACTTC | CASSPPQTPYEQYF
TRBJ2-7 | NA | NA | TRBV6-6 | TGTGCCAGCAGTTACTCGGCAGGGGGGAGCTACGAGCAGTACTTC | CASSYSAGGSYEQYF
TRBJ2-4 | NA | NA | TRBV13 | TGTGCCAGCAGCTTAGGCCTTGGACAGAAAAACATTCAGTACTTC | CASSLGLGQKNIQYF
TRBJ2-7 | NA | TRBD1 | TRBV19 | TGTACCACCGCGGAAGGACAGGGTGGGGAGCAGTACTTC | CTTAEGQGGEQYF
TRBJ1-1 | few | NA | TRBV6-1 | TGTGCCAGCAGCAGGACAGAGAACACTGAAGCTTTCTTT | CASSRTENTEAFF
TRBJ2-7 | NA | TRBD1 | TRBV28 | TGTGCCAGCAGTTTGGACAGGTTCCCCTACGAGCAGTACTTC | CASSLDRFPYEQYF
TRBJ1-5 | NA | NA | TRBV28 | TGTGCCAGCAGTTTACGGGCCAGGGTCAATCAGCCCCAGCATTTT | CASSLRARVNQPQHF
TRBJ2-1 | NA | TRBD2 | TRBV4-3 | TGCGCCAGCAGTGGGACTAGCGGCTACAATGAGCAGTTCTTC | CASSGTSGYNEQFF
TRBJ2-1 | NA | TRBD2 | TRBV5-1 | TGCGCCAGCAGCTTGGAAACTAGCGGGAGAAGTGAGCAGTTCTTC | CASSLETSGRSEQFF
TRBJ1-2 | NA | NA | TRBV10-3 | TGTGCCACGGCAAGAGGGCCGCGGAACTATGGCTACACCTTC | CATARGPRNYGYTF
TRBJ2-1 | NA | TRBD2 | TRBV29-1 | TGCACCACGGGGGGGAATGAGCAGTTCTTC | CTTGGNEQFF
TRBJ2-7 | NA | TRBD2 | TRBV7-6 | TGTGCCAGCAGCTTGGCTAGCGGGAGCTACGAGCAGTACTTC | CASSLASGSYEQYF
TRBJ2-7 | NA | NA | TRBV6-6 | TGTGCCAGCAGTTATGATGGGGCGGTATACGAGCAGTACTTC | CASSYDGAVYEQYF
TRBJ1-2 | NA | NA | TRBV16 | TGTGCCAGCAGCCGAACTCCCGACACACGCTATGGCTACACCTTC | CASSRTPDTRYGYTF
TRBJ2-1 | NA | TRBD2 | TRBV5-6 | TGTGCCAGCAGCTTAACGGTAGCGGGTCCCCGTTACAATGAGCAGTTCTTC | CASSLTVAGPRYNEQFF
TRBJ1-1 | NA | TRBD1 | TRBV6-4 | TGTGCCAGCACTCCGGACAGGGAGGGGGCTGAAGCTTTCTTT | CASTPDREGAEAFF
TRBJ2-7 | NA | TRBD2 | TRBV27 | TGTGCCAGCAGGATATTAGCGGGAACTACCTACGAGCAGTACTTC | CASRILAGTTYEQYF